This T cell receptor (beta chain) is from a study of post-analysis software for immune sequencing data. Whole-study results and caveats: Normalized Chao1 diversity was significantly reduced in patients versus controls. Samples from one preparation batch, clustered by F measure, grouped strongly together.

Presence of unique molecular identifiers characterized the TCR beta cDNA libraries. With roughly 0.9 to 11 million T cells as the source, 400,000 to 550,000 cDNA molecules resulted. TCRdb re-analysed the PCR reads in MiXCR, keeping a single row per CDR3 protein. This table holds more than 500,000 distinct CDR3 sequences, approximately 31% found once. Remarks on this clonotype: The antigen remains undetermined.

This clonotype was sampled from a girl between 2 and 17 years old with multiple sclerosis. Specimen: blood.

CDR3 in amino acids: CASTLSGVSTDTQYF. Written as DNA, the CDR3 is TGTGCCAGCACCCTTAGCGGGGTAAGCACAGATACGCAGTATTTT. This rearrangement joins TRBV12-3 or TRBV12-4 to TRBJ2-3, with 8 positions matching TRBD2. There are 15 residues in the CDR3. Unmatched junction bases numbered 6, after V lost 7 bases and J lost 0 bases.